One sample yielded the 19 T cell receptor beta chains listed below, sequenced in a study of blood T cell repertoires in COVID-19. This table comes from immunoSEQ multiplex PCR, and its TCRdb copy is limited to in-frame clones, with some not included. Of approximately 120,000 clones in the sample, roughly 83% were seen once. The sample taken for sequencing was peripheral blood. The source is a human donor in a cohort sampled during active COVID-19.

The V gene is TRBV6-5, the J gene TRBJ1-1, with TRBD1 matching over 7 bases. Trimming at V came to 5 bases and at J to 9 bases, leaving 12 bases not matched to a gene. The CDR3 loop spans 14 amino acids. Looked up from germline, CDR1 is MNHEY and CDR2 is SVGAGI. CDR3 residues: CASSPRTGWTKAFF. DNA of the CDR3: TGTGCCAGCAGTCCCCGGACAGGTTGGACGAAAGCTTTCTTT.

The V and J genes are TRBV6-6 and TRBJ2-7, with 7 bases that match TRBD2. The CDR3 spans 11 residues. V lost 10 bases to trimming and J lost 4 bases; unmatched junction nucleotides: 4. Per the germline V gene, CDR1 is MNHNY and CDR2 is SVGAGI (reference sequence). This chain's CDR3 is CATGGLYEQYF. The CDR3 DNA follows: TGTGCCACGGGAGGTCTTTACGAGCAGTACTTC.

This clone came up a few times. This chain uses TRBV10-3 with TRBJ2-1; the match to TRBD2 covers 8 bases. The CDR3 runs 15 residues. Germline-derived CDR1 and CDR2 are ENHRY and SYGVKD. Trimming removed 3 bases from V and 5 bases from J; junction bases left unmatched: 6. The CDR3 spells CAISDRAGVNNEQFF. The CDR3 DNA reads TGTGCCATCAGTGATAGAGCGGGAGTGAACAATGAGCAGTTCTTC.

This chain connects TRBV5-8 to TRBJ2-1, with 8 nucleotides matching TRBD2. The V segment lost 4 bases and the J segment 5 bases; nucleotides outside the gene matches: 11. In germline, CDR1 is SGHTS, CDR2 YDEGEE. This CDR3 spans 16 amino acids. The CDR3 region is CASSRRPSGFNNEQFF. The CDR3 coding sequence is TGTGCCAGCAGCCGACGACCTAGCGGGTTTAACAATGAGCAGTTCTTC.

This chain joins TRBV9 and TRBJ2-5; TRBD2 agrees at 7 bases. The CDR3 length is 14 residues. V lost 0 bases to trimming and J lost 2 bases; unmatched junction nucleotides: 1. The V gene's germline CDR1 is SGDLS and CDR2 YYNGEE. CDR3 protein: CASSVAGLQETQYF. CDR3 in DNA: TGTGCCAGCAGCGTAGCGGGACTACAAGAGACCCAGTACTTC.

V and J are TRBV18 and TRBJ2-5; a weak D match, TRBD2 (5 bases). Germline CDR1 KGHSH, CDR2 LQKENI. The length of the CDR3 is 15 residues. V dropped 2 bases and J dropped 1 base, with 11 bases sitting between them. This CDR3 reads CASSPNEGGQETQYF. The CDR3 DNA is TGTGCCAGCTCACCAAACGAGGGCGGCCAAGAGACCCAGTACTTC.

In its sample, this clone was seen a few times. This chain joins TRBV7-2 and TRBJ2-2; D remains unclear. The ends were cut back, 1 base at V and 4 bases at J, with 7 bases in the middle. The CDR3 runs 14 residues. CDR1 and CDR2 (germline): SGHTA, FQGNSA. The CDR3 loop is CASSLGGVTGELFF. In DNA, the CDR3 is TGTGCCAGCAGCTTAGGAGGAGTCACCGGGGAGCTGTTTTTT.

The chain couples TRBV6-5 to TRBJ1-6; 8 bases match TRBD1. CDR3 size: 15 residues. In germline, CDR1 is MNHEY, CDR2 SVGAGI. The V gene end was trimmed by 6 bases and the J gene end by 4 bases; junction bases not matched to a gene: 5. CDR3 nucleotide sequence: TGTGCCAGCAGGAGGACAGGGTCATATAATTCACCCCTCCACTTT. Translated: CASRRTGSYNSPLHF.

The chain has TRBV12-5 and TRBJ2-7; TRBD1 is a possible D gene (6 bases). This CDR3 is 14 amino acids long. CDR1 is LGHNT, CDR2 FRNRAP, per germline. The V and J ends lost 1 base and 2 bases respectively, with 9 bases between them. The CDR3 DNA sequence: TGTGCTAGTGGTTTGGAGGCAGGGGCCTACGAGCAGTACTTC. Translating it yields CASGLEAGAYEQYF. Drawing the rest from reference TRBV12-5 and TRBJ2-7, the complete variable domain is DARVTQTPRHKVTEMGQEVTMRCQPILGHNTVFWYRQTMMQGLELLAYFRNRAPLDDSGMPKDRFSAEMPDATLATLKIQPSEPRDSAVYFCASGLEAGAYEQYFGPGTRLTVT.

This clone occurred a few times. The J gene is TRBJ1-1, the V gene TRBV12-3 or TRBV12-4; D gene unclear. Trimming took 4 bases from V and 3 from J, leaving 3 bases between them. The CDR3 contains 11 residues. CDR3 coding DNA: TGTGCCAGCAGTTCCTACACTGAAGCTTTCTTT. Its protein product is CASSSYTEAFF.

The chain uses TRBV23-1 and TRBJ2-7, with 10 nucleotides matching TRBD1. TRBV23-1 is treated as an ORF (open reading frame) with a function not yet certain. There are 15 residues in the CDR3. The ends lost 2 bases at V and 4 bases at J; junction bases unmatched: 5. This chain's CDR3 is CASSQPGQGRYEQYF. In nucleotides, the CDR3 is TGCGCCAGCAGTCAACCGGGACAGGGGCGATACGAGCAGTACTTC.

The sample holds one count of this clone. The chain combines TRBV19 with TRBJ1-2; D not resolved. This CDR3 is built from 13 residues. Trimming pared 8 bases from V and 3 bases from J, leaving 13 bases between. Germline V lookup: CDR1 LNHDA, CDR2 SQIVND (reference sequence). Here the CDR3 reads CASWEREYYGYTF. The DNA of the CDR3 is TGTGCCAGTTGGGAGCGGGAGTACTATGGCTACACCTTC.

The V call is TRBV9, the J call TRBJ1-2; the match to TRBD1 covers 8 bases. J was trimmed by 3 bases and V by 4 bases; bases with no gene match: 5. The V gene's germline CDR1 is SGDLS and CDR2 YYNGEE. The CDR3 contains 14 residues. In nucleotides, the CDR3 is TGTGCCAGCAGCACCGACAGGGGCTACTATGGCTACACCTTC. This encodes CASSTDRGYYGYTF.

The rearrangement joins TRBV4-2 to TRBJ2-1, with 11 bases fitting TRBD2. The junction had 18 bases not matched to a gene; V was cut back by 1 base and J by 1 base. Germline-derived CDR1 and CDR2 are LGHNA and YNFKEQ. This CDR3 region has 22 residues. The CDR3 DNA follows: TGTGCCAGCAGCCAAGGGAGGTTAGGGACTAGCGGAGGGGCGGGGTCCTACAATGAGCAGTTCTTC. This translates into CASSQGRLGTSGGAGSYNEQFF.

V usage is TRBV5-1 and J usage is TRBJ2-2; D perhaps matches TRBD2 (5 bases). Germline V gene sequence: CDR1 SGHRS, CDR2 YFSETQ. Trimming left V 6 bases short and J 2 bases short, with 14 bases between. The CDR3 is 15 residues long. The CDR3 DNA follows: TGCGCCAGCAATCGGGATATGAGAAACACCGGGGAGCTGTTTTTT. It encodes CASNRDMRNTGELFF.

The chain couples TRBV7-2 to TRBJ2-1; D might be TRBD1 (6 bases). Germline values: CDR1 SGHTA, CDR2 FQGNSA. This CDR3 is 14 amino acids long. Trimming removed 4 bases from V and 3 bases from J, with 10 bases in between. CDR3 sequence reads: CASSYRTDYNEQFF. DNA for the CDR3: TGTGCCAGCAGCTATAGGACAGACTACAATGAGCAGTTCTTC.

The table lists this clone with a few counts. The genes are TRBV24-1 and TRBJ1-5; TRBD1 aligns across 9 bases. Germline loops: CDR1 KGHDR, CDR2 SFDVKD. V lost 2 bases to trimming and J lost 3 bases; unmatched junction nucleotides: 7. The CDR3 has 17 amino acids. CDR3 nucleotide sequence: TGTGCCACCAGTGATTCCACCGGGACAGGGTTCAATCAGCCCCAGCATTTT. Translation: CATSDSTGTGFNQPQHF.

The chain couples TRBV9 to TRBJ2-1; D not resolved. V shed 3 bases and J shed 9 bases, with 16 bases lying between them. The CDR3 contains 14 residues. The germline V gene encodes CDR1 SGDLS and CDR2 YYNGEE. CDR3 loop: CASSGDLGGTEQFF. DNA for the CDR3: TGTGCCAGCAGCGGAGACTTGGGTGGAACTGAGCAGTTCTTC.

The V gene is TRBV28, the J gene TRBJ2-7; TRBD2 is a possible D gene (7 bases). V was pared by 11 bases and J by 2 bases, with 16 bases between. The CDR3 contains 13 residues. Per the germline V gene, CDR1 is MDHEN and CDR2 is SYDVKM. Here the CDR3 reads CAALGGGAYEQYF. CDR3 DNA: TGTGCCGCCCTGGGGGGGGGCGCCTACGAGCAGTACTTC.